The present T cell receptor (beta chain) was sequenced within a study of shared clonotypes between healthy human individuals. As for the study in general: Per donor, CD8 memory used one plate, CD8 naive used two, CD4 memory used three and CD4 naive used three.

Terminally differentiated effector memory CD45RA+ cells were excluded by CCR7 positive selection of CD45RO-negative cells. For each subset, genomic DNA was distributed in equal portions over several immunoSEQ plates. Authors' methods: ImmunoSEQ junction-only sequences lacked quality scores, so their filtering differed. Produced via immunoSEQ multiplex PCR; TCRdb's table is partial and in-frame only. V and J calls plus clone size are reproduced from that table; the DNA served to infer D and trimming. The data hold millions of clones, with roughly 95% observed a single time. The clonotype comes from a young man in good health. The specimen sequenced was naive CD8+ T cells sorted from blood.

The CDR3, as DNA: TGTGCCAGCAGTTTCGGACAGGGGCGATATTCACCCCTCCACTTT. Protein: CASSFGQGRYSPLHF. The genes are TRBV28 and TRBJ1-6, with TRBD1 matching 9 bases. CDR1 and CDR2 from the germline V gene are MDHEN and SYDVKM. The CDR3 is made up of 15 amino acids. V shed 3 bases, J shed 8 bases, and the junction held 5 bases outside the gene matches.